A selection of T cell receptor beta chains follows, all from one sample in a study of blood T cell repertoires in COVID-19. Clones were sequenced by immunoSEQ multiplex PCR, and TCRdb holds only the in-frame ones, with some missing. The sample records tens of thousands of clones, around 79% being singletons. What was sequenced was peripheral blood. Receptors originate from a human donor in a cohort sampled during active COVID-19. CDR3s include the opening cysteine and the closing phenylalanine or tryptophan. A D gene is named only where the DNA matches it firmly. Clone size is not always given. Where it is, it says once, few, many or a class for expanded clones.

j_call clone_size v_call d_call cdr3_aa cdr3_nt
TRBJ1-2 few TRBV7-9 . CASSYSANYGYTF TGTGCCAGCAGTTATTCAGCTAACTATGGCTACACCTTC
TRBJ2-7 . TRBV7-2 TRBD1 CASSNRGQGWEQYF TGTGCCAGCTCAAACAGAGGACAGGGGTGGGAGCAGTACTTC
TRBJ1-1 . TRBV7-8 TRBD1 CASSFTGVGTEAFF TGTGCCAGCAGTTTCACAGGGGTAGGAACTGAAGCTTTCTTT
TRBJ2-7 . TRBV15 TRBD2 CATSRGSGGEYEQYF TGTGCCACCAGCAGGGGTAGCGGGGGAGAATACGAGCAGTACTTC
TRBJ1-1 . TRBV7-9 TRBD1 CASSLGQGSEAFF TGTGCCAGCAGCTTAGGACAGGGGAGTGAAGCTTTCTTT
TRBJ1-2 once TRBV19 TRBD1 CASIPQGAYGYTF TGTGCCAGTATTCCACAGGGGGCCTATGGCTACACCTTC
TRBJ2-3 once TRBV18 TRBD2 CASSPMFSGRESDTQYF TGTGCCAGCTCACCGATGTTTAGCGGGAGGGAGTCAGATACGCAGTATTTT
TRBJ1-4 . TRBV19 . CASSTIRSATNEKLFF TGTGCCAGTAGTACCATCCGGTCGGCAACTAATGAAAAACTGTTTTTT
TRBJ1-1 . TRBV4-2 . CASSQDLQGYTEAFF TGTGCCAGCAGCCAAGACCTACAGGGTTACACTGAAGCTTTCTTT
TRBJ2-7 . TRBV7-2 TRBD2 CASSRTSGTYEQYF TGTGCCAGCAGCCGCACTAGCGGCACCTACGAGCAGTACTTC
TRBJ1-3 once TRBV5-6 . CASSAPAAVTIYF TGTGCCAGCAGTGCCCCAGCGGCCGTCACCATATATTTT
TRBJ2-5 . TRBV7-7 . CASSLGAGDKKTQYF TGTGCTAGCAGCTTAGGGGCGGGGGACAAAAAGACCCAGTACTTC
TRBJ1-2 . TRBV19 . CASSINGNYGYTF TGTGCCAGTAGTATCAACGGTAACTATGGCTACACCTTC
TRBJ1-1 . TRBV19 TRBD1 CASTFDRGSNTEAFF TGTGCCAGTACTTTTGACAGGGGCTCGAACACTGAAGCTTTCTTT
TRBJ2-1 once TRBV5-4 TRBD2 CASSFPGGRANNEQFF TGTGCCAGCAGCTTCCCGGGCGGGAGGGCAAACAATGAGCAGTTCTTC
TRBJ2-1 . TRBV15 . CATSREAGPYNEQFF TGTGCCACCAGCAGAGAGGCGGGACCGTACAATGAGCAGTTCTTC
TRBJ2-3 . TRBV24-1 . CATSARAKSTDTQYF TGTGCCACCAGTGCCAGGGCAAAAAGCACAGATACGCAGTATTTT
TRBJ2-1 . TRBV7-9 . CASSSGSLNEQFF TGTGCCAGCAGCTCCGGGAGTCTCAATGAGCAGTTCTTC
TRBJ1-2 . TRBV6-5 TRBD1 CASFGGQGPNYGYTF TGTGCCAGCTTCGGGGGACAGGGCCCTAACTATGGCTACACCTTC
TRBJ2-7 few TRBV19 . CATRKGVSPYEQYF TGTGCCACCCGCAAGGGAGTGAGCCCCTACGAGCAGTACTTC
TRBJ1-2 . TRBV9 . CASSASMGAEGGYTF TGTGCCAGCAGCGCTTCTATGGGGGCCGAGGGCGGCTACACCTTC
TRBJ2-1 . TRBV3-1/TRBV3-2 TRBD2 CASSLTSGSTHEQFF TGTGCCAGCAGTCTGACTAGCGGGAGCACCCATGAGCAGTTCTTC
TRBJ2-7 . TRBV6-5 TRBD2 CASSYLAGPYEQYF TGTGCCAGCAGTTACCTAGCGGGACCCTACGAGCAGTACTTC
TRBJ1-1 few TRBV11-3 . CASSLAFSTEAFF TGTGCCAGCAGCTTAGCGTTTTCCACTGAAGCTTTCTTT
TRBJ2-1 . TRBV5-5 TRBD2 CASSLERVAGGRDEQFF TGTGCCAGCAGCTTGGAGAGGGTAGCGGGAGGGAGGGATGAGCAGTTCTTC
TRBJ1-2 . TRBV5-5 . CASSDRGGYGYTF TGTGCCAGCAGTGACCGAGGGGGTTATGGCTACACCTTC
TRBJ2-3 . TRBV4-1 . CASSHALRRDPTDTQYF TGCGCCAGCAGCCACGCGCTGCGGCGGGACCCCACAGATACGCAGTATTTT
TRBJ1-2 . TRBV5-4 TRBD1 CASSSPRDSLWHGYTF TGTGCCAGCAGCTCGCCCCGGGACAGCCTATGGCATGGCTACACCTTC
TRBJ1-3 few TRBV11-2 TRBD1 CASSPGQGASGNTIYF TGTGCCAGCAGCCCAGGACAGGGGGCCTCTGGAAACACCATATATTTT
TRBJ2-3 . TRBV3-1/TRBV3-2 TRBD2 CASSHPSGGGDTQYF TGTGCCAGCAGCCATCCTAGCGGGGGGGGAGATACGCAGTATTTT
TRBJ2-1 . TRBV24-1 . CATSDVRRAFNEQFF TGTGCCACCAGTGACGTGAGGAGGGCCTTCAATGAGCAGTTCTTC
TRBJ2-3 . TRBV19 TRBD2 CASSISPSGRGDTQYF TGTGCCAGTAGTATCTCTCCTAGCGGGAGGGGGGATACGCAGTATTTT
TRBJ1-5 . TRBV27 TRBD1 CASRSGTVSNQPQHF TGTGCCAGCAGATCCGGGACAGTGAGCAATCAGCCCCAGCATTTT
TRBJ1-3 . TRBV7-9 TRBD1 CASSPPGQVSGNTIYF TGTGCCAGCAGCCCACCGGGACAGGTCTCGGGAAACACCATATATTTT
TRBJ2-1 . TRBV7-2 TRBD2 CASSPGTSGAEQFF TGTGCCAGCAGCCCCGGGACTAGCGGGGCTGAGCAGTTCTTC
TRBJ2-3 . TRBV2 . CASSLLLVGVYTDTQYF TGTGCCAGCAGTCTGTTGTTAGTGGGAGTATACACAGATACGCAGTATTTT
TRBJ2-2 . TRBV5-1 . CASSLPGLGAGLFF TGCGCCAGCAGCTTACCGGGCCTGGGCGCGGGGCTGTTTTTT
TRBJ1-6 . TRBV30 TRBD1 CAWGAGGDSPLHF TGTGCCTGGGGCGCAGGGGGCGATTCACCCCTCCACTTT
TRBJ1-2 many TRBV5-6 . CASSLYRESVYGYTF TGTGCCAGCAGCTTGTATAGGGAGAGTGTTTATGGCTACACCTTC
TRBJ1-6 . TRBV30 . CAWSGGNRNSPLHF TGTGCCTGGAGTGGAGGGAATCGTAATTCACCCCTCCACTTT
TRBJ2-7 once TRBV9 . CASSAPPGSPGSYEQYF TGTGCCAGCAGCGCCCCGCCGGGGTCCCCGGGCTCCTACGAGCAGTACTTC
TRBJ1-1 . TRBV5-6 TRBD1 CASSDLGQGDTEAFF TGTGCCAGCAGCGACCTGGGACAGGGGGACACTGAAGCTTTCTTT
TRBJ2-7 . TRBV3-1/TRBV3-2 TRBD2 CASSQDWASGTYEQYF TGTGCCAGCAGCCAAGATTGGGCTAGCGGGACCTACGAGCAGTACTTC
TRBJ1-1 . TRBV5-6 TRBD1 CASSTPLRTGYTEAFF TGTGCCAGCAGCACCCCACTCCGGACAGGGTACACTGAAGCTTTCTTT
TRBJ1-1 . TRBV28 . CASSLVGSTEAFF TGTGCCAGCAGTTTGGTGGGGAGCACTGAAGCTTTCTTT